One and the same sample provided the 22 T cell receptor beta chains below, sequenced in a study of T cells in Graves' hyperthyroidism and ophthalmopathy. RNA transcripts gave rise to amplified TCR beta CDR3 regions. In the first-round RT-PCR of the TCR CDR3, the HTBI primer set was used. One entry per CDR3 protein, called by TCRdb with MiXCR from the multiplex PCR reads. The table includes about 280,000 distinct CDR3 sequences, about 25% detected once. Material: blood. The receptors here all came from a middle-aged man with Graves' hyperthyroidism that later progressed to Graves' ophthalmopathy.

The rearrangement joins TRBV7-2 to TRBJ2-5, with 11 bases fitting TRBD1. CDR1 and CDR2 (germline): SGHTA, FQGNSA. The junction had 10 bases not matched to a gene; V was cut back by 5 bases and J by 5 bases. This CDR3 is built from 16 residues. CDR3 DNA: TGTGCCAGCAGCCCCAGGACAGGGGGCAGAATGGAGACCCAGTACTTC. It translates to CASSPRTGGRMETQYF.

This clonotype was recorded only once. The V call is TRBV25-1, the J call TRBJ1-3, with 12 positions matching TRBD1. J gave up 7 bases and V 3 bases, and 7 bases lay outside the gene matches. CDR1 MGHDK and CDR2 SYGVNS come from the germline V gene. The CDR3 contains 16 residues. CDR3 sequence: CASSDYRDRGRNTIYF. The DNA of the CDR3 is TGTGCCAGCAGTGACTACCGGGACAGGGGGCGTAACACCATATATTTT.

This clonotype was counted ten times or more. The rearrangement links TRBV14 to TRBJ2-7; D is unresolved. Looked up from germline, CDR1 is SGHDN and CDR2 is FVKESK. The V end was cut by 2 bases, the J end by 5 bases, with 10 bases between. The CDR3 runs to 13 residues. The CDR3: CASSQRRRHEQYF. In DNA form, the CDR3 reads TGTGCCAGCAGCCAACGCCGACGGCACGAGCAGTACTTC.

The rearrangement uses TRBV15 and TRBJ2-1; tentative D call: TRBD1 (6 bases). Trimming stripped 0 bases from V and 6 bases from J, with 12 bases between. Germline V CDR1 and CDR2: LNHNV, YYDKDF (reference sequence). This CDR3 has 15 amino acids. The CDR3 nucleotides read TGTGCCACCAGCAGAGAACAGGGTACGGGCAATGAGCAGTTCTTC. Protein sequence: CATSREQGTGNEQFF.

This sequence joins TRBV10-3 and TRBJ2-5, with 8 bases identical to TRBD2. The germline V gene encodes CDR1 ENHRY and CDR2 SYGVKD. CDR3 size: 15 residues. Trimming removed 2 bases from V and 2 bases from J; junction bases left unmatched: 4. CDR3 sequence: CAISERLASQETQYF. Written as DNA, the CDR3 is TGTGCCATCAGTGAGAGACTAGCGTCGCAAGAGACCCAGTACTTC.

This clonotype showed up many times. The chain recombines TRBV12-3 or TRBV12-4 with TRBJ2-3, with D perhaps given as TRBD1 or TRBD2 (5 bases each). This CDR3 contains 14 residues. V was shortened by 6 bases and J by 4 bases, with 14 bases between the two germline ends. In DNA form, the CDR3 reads TGTGCCAGCAGCCCAGGACTGGGGGCAGATACGCAGTATTTT. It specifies CASSPGLGADTQYF.

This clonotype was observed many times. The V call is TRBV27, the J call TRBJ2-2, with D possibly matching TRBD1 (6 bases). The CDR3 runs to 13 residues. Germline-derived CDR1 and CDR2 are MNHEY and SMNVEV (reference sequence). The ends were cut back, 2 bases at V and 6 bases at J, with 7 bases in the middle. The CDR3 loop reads CASSLAGAGELFF. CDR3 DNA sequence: TGTGCCAGCAGTTTAGCAGGGGCCGGGGAGCTGTTTTTT.

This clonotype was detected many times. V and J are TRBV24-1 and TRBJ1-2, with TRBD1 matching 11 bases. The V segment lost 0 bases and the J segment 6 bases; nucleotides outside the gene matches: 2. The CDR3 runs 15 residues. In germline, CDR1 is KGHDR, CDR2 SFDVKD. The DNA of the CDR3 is TGTGCCACCAGTGATTTGGGACAGGGGGCGGATGGCTACACCTTC. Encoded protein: CATSDLGQGADGYTF.

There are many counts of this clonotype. DNA of the CDR3: TGCAGTGCTAGAGATCAGGCAGTTGATTACTACGAGCAGTACTTC. Protein: CSARDQAVDYYEQYF. The genes are TRBV20-1 and TRBJ2-7; no firm D call. The germline CDR1 and CDR2 sequences are DFQATT and SNEGSKA (reference sequence). V shed 0 bases and J shed 3 bases, with 15 bases lying between them. There are 15 residues in the CDR3.

CDR3 bases: TGTGCCAGCCGGACCGGGACAGGGTCAGAGCAGTACTTC. It codes for CASRTGTGSEQYF. V is TRBV2 and J is TRBJ2-7; 9 bases agree with TRBD1. CDR3 size: 13 residues. Germline CDR1 SNHLY, CDR2 FYNNEI. The V gene end was trimmed by 8 bases and the J gene end by 7 bases; junction bases not matched to a gene: 9.

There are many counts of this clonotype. The CDR3 bases are TGTGCCATCAGTGAGGCCAGCCAAGAGACCCAGTACTTC. Protein sequence: CAISEASQETQYF. The V call is TRBV10-3, the J call TRBJ2-5; D is ambiguous. Germline V lookup: CDR1 ENHRY, CDR2 SYGVKD. The CDR3 loop spans 13 amino acids. Trimming left V 2 bases short and J 1 base short, with 5 bases between.

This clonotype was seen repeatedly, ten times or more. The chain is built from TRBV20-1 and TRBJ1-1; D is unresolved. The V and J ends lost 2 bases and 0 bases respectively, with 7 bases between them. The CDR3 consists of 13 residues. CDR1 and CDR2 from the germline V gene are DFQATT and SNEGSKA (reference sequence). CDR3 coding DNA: TGCAGTGCTAGAAGCAACATGAACACTGAAGCTTTCTTT. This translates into CSARSNMNTEAFF.

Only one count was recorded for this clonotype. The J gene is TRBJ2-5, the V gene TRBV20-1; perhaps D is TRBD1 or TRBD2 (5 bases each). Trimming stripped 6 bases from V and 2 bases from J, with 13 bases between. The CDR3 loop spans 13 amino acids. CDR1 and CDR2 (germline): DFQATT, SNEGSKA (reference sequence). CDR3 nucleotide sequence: TGCAGTGCCCCAGGGAGTGTACAAGAGACCCAGTACTTC. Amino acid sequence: CSAPGSVQETQYF.

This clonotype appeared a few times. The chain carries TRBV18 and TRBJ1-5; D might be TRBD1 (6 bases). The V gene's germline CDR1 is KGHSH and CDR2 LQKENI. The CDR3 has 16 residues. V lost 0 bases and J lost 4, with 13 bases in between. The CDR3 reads CASSPPGTIENQPQHF. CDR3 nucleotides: TGTGCCAGCTCACCACCCGGGACAATAGAGAATCAGCCCCAGCATTTT. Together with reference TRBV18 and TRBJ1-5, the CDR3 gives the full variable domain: NAGVMQNPRHLVRRRGQEARLRCSPMKGHSHVYWYRQLPEEGLKFMVYLQKENIIDESGMPKERFSAEFPKEGPSILRIQQVVRGDSAAYFCASSPPGTIENQPQHFGDGTRLSIL.

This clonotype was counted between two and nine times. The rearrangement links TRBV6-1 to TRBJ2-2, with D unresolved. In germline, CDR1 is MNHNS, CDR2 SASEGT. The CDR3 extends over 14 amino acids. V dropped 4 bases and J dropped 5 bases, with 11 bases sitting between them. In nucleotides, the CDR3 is TGTGCCAGCAGTGGGATGGGGTGGACCGGGGAGCTGTTTTTT. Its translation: CASSGMGWTGELFF.

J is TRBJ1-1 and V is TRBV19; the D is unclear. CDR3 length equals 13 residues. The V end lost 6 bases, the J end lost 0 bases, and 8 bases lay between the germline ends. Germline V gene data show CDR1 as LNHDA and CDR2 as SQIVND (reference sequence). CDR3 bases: TGTGCCAGTAGAGGAAGGGTGAACACTGAAGCTTTCTTT. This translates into CASRGRVNTEAFF.

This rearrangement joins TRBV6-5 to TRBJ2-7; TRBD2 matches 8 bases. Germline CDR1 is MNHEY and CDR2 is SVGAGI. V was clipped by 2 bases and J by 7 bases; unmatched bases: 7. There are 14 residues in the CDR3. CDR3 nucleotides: TGTGCCAGCAGTTACCAGCCCCGCGGGGGGGAGCAGTACTTC. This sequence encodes CASSYQPRGGEQYF.

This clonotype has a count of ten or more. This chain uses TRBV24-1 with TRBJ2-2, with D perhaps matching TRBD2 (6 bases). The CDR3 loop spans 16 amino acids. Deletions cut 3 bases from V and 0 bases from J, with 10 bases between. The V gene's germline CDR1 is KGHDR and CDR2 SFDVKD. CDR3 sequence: CATSDREYSNTGELFF. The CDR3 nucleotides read TGTGCCACCAGTGATCGGGAGTACTCGAACACCGGGGAGCTGTTTTTT.

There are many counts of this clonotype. CDR3 bases: TGTGCCAGCGACTCAAGGGGACCGGGGCAGCCCCAGCATTTT. Translated: CASDSRGPGQPQHF. The rearrangement joins TRBV28 to TRBJ1-5, with TRBD1 as a possible D gene (5 bases). Germline lookup yields CDR1 MDHEN and CDR2 SYDVKM. Trimming shortened V by 8 bases and J by 7 bases, and 18 bases separated the two germline ends. The CDR3 covers 14 residues.

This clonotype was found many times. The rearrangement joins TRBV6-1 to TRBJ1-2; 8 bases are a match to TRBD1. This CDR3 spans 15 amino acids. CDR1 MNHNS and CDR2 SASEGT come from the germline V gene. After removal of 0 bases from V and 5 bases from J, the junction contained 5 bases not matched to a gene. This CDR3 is CASSEAVTGAYGYTF. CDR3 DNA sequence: TGTGCCAGCAGTGAAGCTGTGACAGGGGCATATGGCTACACCTTC.

The CDR3 loop reads CASSERGEAPYEQYF. The CDR3 DNA reads TGTGCCAGCAGTGAACGGGGGGAAGCCCCCTACGAGCAGTACTTC. The V and J genes are TRBV6-1 and TRBJ2-7; 7 bases are a match to TRBD2. Unmatched junction bases numbered 6, after V lost 2 bases and J lost 2 bases. The CDR3 sequence is 15 residues long. Germline lookup yields CDR1 MNHNS and CDR2 SASEGT.

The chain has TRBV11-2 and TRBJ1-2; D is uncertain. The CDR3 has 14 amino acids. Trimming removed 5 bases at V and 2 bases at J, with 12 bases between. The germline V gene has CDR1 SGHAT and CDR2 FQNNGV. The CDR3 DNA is TGTGCCAGCAGCCCCGGTGGAGCCAACTATGGCTACACCTTC. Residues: CASSPGGANYGYTF.